This T cell receptor beta chain was retrieved from a study of vaccination and CD4 T cells after COVID-19. Study-level information: Controls used CEFX viral epitopes (positive), HIV-1 Nef peptides (negative), or no peptide.

Study-wide results and caveats: The great majority, 304 of 307 vaccine-specific clones, proved spike mono-reactive in convalescent patients.

The treatment is: approximately 10-day PBMC culture with coronavirus spike peptide pools or control peptides (ViraFEST assay). CD4+ T cells that came from the unexposed donor were collected before the COVID-19 pandemic (2011-2018). Culture conditions combined about 2 million PBMCs per well with roughly 10 IU/ml IL-2 and roughly 10 ug/ml peptide pools. When enough cells were available, unexposed-donor CD4+ T cells were probed with SARS-CoV-2 S/N and four cold-coronavirus spikes. The ends were cut back, 2 bases at V and 3 bases at J, with 4 bases in the middle. The germline V gene has CDR1 MDHEN and CDR2 SYDVKM. This CDR3 region has 12 residues. This clonotype was seen only a few times. Its matching antigen is unknown. The Oncomine TCR Beta short-read assay generated sequence data from the DNA of cultured CD4+ T cells. From CD4+ T cells that had been cultured, genomic DNA was extracted. A single record per CDR3 protein comes from TCRdb applying MiXCR to the PCR reads. Of roughly 9,300 distinct CDR3 sequences listed, around 34% are singletons.

The TCR originated in a human donor in good health. The sequenced sample consisted of CD4+ T cells from blood, cultured in vitro. The V call is TRBV28, the J call TRBJ1-1; D unclear. In nucleotides, the CDR3 is TGTGCCAGCAGTTTACAATACACTGAAGCTTTCTTT. It yields the protein CASSLQYTEAFF.